The clone carrying this T cell receptor beta chain was counted a few times. This CDR3 has 14 residues. Trimming at V came to 2 bases and at J to 2 bases, leaving 5 bases not matched to a gene. Germline V CDR1 and CDR2: DFQATT, SNEGSKA (reference sequence). TCRdb reprocessed the RT-PCR reads with MiXCR, giving one entry per CDR3 protein. The sample lists 650,000 to 800,000 distinct CDR3 sequences, 13% to 15% seen once, with 3% to 4.5% in the top ten. The genes are TRBV20-1 and TRBJ2-5, with TRBD1 identical over 7 bases. Input material: memory CD4+ T cells from blood. The source is a female donor in good health, serving as a healthy control. This chain's CDR3 is CSARIQGLQETQYF. CDR3 sequence (DNA): TGCAGTGCTAGAATACAGGGGTTGCAAGAGACCCAGTACTTC.